Here is one T cell receptor (beta chain) with its context. Sequence at one end of the junction differs from germline and may be a read error. CDR3 length equals 14 residues. In germline, CDR1 is SGHNT, CDR2 YENEEA. Scientists recovered RNA and DNA together from around 20-30 mg of unsorted bulk tissue. Every one of the tumor samples had a viable tumor cell content above 80%. This sample is part of a study of tumor-infiltrating lymphocytes in primary liver carcinoma. A constant-region primer served to make TCR beta cDNA from about 500 ng total RNA. Nested multiplex PCR, run for three rounds with slightly modified ARM-PCR, yielded TCR beta libraries. Investigators reported that the first two PCR rounds, at around 9 cycles each, used TRBV1-TRBV30 forward primers with a C-beta reverse primer. TCRdb processed the multiplex PCR reads anew with MiXCR; each CDR3 protein has one entry. This table has roughly 120,000 distinct CDR3 sequences, around 60% appearing once.

This TCR derives from a woman aged 55-69 years with primary liver carcinoma and hepatitis B virus infection. The V and J genes are TRBV11-3 and TRBJ2-3; D not resolved. The sequenced material came from liver tumor tissue from sampling region 3. Subset meaning: tumor region T3, left-lateral pole. CDR3: CASNLDPSSFTPFF. For the CDR3, the DNA is TGTGCCAGCAACTTAGATCCGTCCAGCTTCACCCCATTTTTC.